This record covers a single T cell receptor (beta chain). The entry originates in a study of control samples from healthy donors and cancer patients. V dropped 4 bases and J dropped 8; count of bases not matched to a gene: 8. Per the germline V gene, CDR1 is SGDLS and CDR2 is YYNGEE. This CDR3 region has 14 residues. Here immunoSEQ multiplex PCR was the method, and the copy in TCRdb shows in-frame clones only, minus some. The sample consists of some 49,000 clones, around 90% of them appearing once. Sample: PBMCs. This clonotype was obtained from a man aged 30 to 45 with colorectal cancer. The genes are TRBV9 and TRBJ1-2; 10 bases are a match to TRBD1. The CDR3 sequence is CASSNPDRGHGYTF. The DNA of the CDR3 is TGTGCCAGCAGCAACCCAGACAGGGGGCACGGCTACACCTTC.